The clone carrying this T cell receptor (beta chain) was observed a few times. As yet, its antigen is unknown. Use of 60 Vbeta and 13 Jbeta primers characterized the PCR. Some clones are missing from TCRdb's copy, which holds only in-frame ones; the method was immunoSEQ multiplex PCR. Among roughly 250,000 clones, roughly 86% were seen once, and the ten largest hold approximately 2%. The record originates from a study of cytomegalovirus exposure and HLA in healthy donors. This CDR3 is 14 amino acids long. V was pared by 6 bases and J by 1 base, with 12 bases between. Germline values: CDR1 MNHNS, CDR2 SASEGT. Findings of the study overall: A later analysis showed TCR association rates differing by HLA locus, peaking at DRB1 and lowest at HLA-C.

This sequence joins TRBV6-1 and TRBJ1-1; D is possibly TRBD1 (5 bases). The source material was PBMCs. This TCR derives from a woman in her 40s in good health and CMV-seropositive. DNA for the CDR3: TGTGCCAGCAGGGGACTACAAGAGAACACTGAAGCTTTCTTT. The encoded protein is CASRGLQENTEAFF.